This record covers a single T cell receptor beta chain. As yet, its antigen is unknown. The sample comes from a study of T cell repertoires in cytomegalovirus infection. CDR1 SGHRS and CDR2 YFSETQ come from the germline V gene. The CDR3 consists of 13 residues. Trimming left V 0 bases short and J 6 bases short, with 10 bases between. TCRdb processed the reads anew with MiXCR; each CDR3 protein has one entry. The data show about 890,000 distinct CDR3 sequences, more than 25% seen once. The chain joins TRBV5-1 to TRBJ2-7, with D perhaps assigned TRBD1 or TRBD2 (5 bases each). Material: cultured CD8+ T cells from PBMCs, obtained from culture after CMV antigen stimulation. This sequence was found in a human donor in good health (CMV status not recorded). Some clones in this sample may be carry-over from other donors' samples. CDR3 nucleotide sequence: TGCGCCAGCAGCTTGGAGGCCGGGACCGAGCAGTACTTC. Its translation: CASSLEAGTEQYF.